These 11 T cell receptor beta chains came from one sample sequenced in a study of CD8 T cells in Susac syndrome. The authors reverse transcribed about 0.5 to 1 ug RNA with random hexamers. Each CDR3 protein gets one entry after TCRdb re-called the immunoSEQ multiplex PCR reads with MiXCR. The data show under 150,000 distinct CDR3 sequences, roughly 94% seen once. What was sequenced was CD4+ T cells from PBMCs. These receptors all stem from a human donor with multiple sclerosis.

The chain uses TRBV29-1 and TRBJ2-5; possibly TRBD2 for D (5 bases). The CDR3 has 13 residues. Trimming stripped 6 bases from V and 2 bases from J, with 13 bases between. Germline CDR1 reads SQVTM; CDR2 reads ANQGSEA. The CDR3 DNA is TGCAGCGTAATAGGACCGGGGCAAGAGACCCAGTACTTC. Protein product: CSVIGPGQETQYF.

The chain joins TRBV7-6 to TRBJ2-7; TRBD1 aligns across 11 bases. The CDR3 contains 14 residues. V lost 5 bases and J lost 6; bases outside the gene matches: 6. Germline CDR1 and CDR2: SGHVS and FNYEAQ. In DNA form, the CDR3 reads TGTGCCAGCAGCCCCCGGGACAGGGGGGTCGAGCAGTACTTC. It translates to CASSPRDRGVEQYF.

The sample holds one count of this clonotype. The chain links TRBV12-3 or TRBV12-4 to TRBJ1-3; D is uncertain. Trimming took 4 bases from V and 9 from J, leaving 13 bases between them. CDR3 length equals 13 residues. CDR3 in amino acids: CASSSKGYGTIYF. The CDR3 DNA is TGTGCCAGCAGTTCGAAAGGGTACGGCACCATATATTTT.

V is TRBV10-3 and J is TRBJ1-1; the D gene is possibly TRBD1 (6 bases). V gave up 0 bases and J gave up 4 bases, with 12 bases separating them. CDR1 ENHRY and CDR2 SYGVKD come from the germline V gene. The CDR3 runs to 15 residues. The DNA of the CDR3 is TGTGCCATCAGTGAGTCGACAGGTCTCCCCACTGAAGCTTTCTTT. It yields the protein CAISESTGLPTEAFF.

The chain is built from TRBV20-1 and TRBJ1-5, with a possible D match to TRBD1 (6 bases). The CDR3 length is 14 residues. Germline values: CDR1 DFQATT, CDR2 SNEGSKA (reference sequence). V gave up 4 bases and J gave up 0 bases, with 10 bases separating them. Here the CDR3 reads CSAIGQISNQPQHF. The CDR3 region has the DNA TGCAGTGCTATCGGACAGATTAGCAATCAGCCCCAGCATTTT.

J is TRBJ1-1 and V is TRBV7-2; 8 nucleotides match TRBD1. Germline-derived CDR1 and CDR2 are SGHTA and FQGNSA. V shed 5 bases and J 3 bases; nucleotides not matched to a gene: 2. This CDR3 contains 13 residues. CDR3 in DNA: TGTGCCAGCAGCCAGACAGGGGACACTGAAGCTTTCTTT. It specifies CASSQTGDTEAFF.

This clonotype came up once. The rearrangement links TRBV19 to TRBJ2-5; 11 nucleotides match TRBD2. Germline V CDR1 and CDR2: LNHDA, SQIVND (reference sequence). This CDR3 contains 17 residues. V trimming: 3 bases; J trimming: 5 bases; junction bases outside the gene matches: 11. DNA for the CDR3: TGTGCCAGTAGTATGGGGCGACTAGCGGGAAGTGGGGAGACCCAGTACTTC. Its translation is CASSMGRLAGSGETQYF.

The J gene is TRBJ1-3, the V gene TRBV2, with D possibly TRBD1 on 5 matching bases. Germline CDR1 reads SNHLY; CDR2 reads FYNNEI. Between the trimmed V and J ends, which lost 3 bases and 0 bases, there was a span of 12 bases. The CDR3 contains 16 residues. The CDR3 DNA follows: TGTGCCAGCAGTGACGGGACGGCTCGCTCTGGAAACACCATATATTTT. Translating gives CASSDGTARSGNTIYF.

CDR3 loop: CAGGDRGGGWQYF. The CDR3 nucleotides are TGTGCCGGGGGGGACAGGGGAGGGGGATGGCAGTATTTT. The chain has TRBV30 and TRBJ2-3; the match to TRBD1 covers 10 bases. The CDR3 extends over 13 amino acids. V gave up 8 bases and J gave up 11 bases; unmatched junction bases: 13. The V gene's germline CDR1 is GTSNPN and CDR2 SVGIG (reference sequence).

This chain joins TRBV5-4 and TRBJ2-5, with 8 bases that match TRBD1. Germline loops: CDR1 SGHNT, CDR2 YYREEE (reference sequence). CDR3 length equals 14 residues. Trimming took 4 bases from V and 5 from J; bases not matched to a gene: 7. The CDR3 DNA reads TGTGCCAGCAGCGTGCAGGGGGCCGGGGAGACCCAGTACTTC. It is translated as CASSVQGAGETQYF. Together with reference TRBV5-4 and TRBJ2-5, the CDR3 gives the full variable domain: ETGVTQSPTHLIKTRGQQVTLRCSSQSGHNTVSWYQQALGQGPQFIFQYYREEENGRGNFPPRFSGLQFPNYSSELNVNALELDDSALYLCASSVQGAGETQYFGPGTRLLVL.

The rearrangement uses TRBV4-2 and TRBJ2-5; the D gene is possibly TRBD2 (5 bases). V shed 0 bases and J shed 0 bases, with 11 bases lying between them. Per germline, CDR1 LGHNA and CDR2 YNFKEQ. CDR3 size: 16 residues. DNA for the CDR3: TGTGCCAGCAGCCAAGATTTGGCGCGGGACCAAGAGACCCAGTACTTC. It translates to CASSQDLARDQETQYF.